Listed below are T cell receptor beta chains from one sample, sequenced in a study of blood T cells in healthy people across ages. TCRdb passed the 5' RACE reads through MiXCR, listing each CDR3 protein once. The repertoire includes roughly 680,000 distinct CDR3 sequences, 52% of them detected once, and approximately 15% sits in the top ten. The sample consisted of blood. These TCRs come from an elderly woman in good health. CDR3s include the opening cysteine and the closing phenylalanine or tryptophan. A D gene is named only where the DNA matches it firmly. The listing skips clone size in some rows; elsewhere it reads once, few, many or a size class.

TRBJ2-1,-,TRBD2,TRBV7-2,TGTGCCAGCAGCCCAACGGTCCCTAGCGGTCCCGGTTTCTCCTACAATGAGCAGTTCTTC,CASSPTVPSGPGFSYNEQFF
TRBJ2-7,-,TRBD1,TRBV2,TGTGCCAGCAGTACCGGACAGGGGGCGGTGACCTACGAGCAGTACTTC,CASSTGQGAVTYEQYF
TRBJ2-1,many,TRBD1,TRBV27,TGTGCCAGCAGCAGCCAGACTGGCGCAGGGGGCTTCTACAATGAGCAGTTCTTC,CASSSQTGAGGFYNEQFF
TRBJ2-1,-,-,TRBV9,TGTGCCAGCAGCGTTACCTCAGGGTTAGAAGAGCAGTTCTTC,CASSVTSGLEEQFF
TRBJ2-1,once,-,TRBV19,TGTGCCAGTCGCTCCCTCGGCAGGGGGGACTACAATGAGCAGTTCTTC,CASRSLGRGDYNEQFF
TRBJ2-7,many,-,TRBV7-3,TGTGCCAGCAGCCGGATTTTGAGCGACGAGCAGTACTTC,CASSRILSDEQYF
TRBJ2-2,many,-,TRBV6-5,TGTGCCAGCAGTGGAGGGATCGGGGAGCTGTTTTTT,CASSGGIGELFF
TRBJ1-5,once,-,TRBV14,TGTGCTAGCAGCAAAAGTGGTTCTAGCGGGAGACACACAGATACGCAGCATTTT,CASSKSGSSGRHTDTQHF
TRBJ2-7,-,TRBD2,TRBV20-1,TGCAGAGCGGGACTTAGCTCCTACAATGAGCAGTACTTC,CRAGLSSYNEQYF
TRBJ1-5,-,-,TRBV28,TGTGCCAGCAGCTCCCTCGGGGGGGGCAATCAGCCCCAGCATTTT,CASSSLGGGNQPQHF
TRBJ2-1,-,-,TRBV24-1,TGTGCCACCAGTGATGCAGCCTGGGGCGCCAATGAGCAGTTCTTC,CATSDAAWGANEQFF
TRBJ1-5,-,-,TRBV20-1,TGCAGTGCTCCTACTCCAGGGCCGGAGGCCCAGCATTTT,CSAPTPGPEAQHF
TRBJ1-5,few,-,TRBV7-9,TGTGCCAGCAGCCTCACTCCCGGCACAGGGTACCGTCAGCCCCAGCATTTT,CASSLTPGTGYRQPQHF
TRBJ2-5,-,-,TRBV11-2,TGTGCCAGCAGCTTAGGTCTCATCGAGACCCAGTACTTC,CASSLGLIETQYF
TRBJ1-2,many,-,TRBV20-1,TGCAGTGCTTGGACACCAAACTATGGCTACACCTTC,CSAWTPNYGYTF
TRBJ2-3,-,-,TRBV12-3/TRBV12-4,TGTGCCAGCAGAAACAGGGTGAGCGCAGATATGCAGTATTTT,CASRNRVSADMQYF
TRBJ2-2,-,-,TRBV10-3,TGTGCCATCAGTGAGGTGACCGGGGAGCTGTTTTTT,CAISEVTGELFF